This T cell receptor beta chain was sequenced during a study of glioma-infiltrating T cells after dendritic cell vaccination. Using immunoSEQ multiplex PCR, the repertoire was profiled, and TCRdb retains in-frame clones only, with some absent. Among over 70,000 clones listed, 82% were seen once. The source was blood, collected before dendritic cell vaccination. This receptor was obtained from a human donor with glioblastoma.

CDR3 sequence reads: CASSVASGKYEQYV. CDR3 nucleotides: TGCGCCAGCAGCGTCGCTAGCGGGAAGTACGAGCAGTACGTC. The V gene is TRBV5-1, the J gene TRBJ2-7, with 9 bases matching TRBD2. Looked up from germline, CDR1 is SGHRS and CDR2 is YFSETQ. The CDR3 covers 14 residues. V trimming: 4 bases; J trimming: 4 bases; junction bases outside the gene matches: 6.